Below are 21 T cell receptor beta chains sequenced from a single sample in a study of early T cells in non-severe SARS-CoV-2 infection. MiXCR, run by TCRdb on the 5' RACE reads, gives a single entry per CDR3 protein. In the table there are 51,000 or so distinct CDR3 sequences, 9.5% to 11% of which are singletons. Sequencing input: whole blood. The source of these receptors is an adult who was a healthcare worker with PCR-confirmed SARS-CoV-2 infection or an uninfected control (not recorded which).

The sample holds a few counts of this clonotype. This rearrangement joins TRBV5-1 to TRBJ1-5; D might be TRBD1 (6 bases). Germline V gene sequence: CDR1 SGHRS, CDR2 YFSETQ. The CDR3 has 15 residues. V lost 0 bases and J 2 bases, leaving 9 bases between the germline ends. As DNA, the CDR3 is TGCGCCAGCAGCTTGGTGGGGGCCGGCAATCAGCCCCAGCATTTT. It translates to CASSLVGAGNQPQHF. The whole variable domain, remainder taken from reference TRBV5-1 and TRBJ1-5, is KAGVTQTPRYLIKTRGQQVTLSCSPISGHRSVSWYQQTPGQGLQFLFEYFSETQRNKGNFPGRFSGRQFSNSRSEMNVSTLELGDSALYLCASSLVGAGNQPQHFGDGTRLSIL.

The rearrangement links TRBV24-1 to TRBJ2-1; 9 nucleotides align to TRBD2. This CDR3 comprises 19 residues. Per germline, CDR1 KGHDR and CDR2 SFDVKD. J was trimmed by 0 bases and V by 1 base; bases with no gene match: 9. The CDR3 DNA sequence: TGTGCCACCAGTGATTTTCGCGGGAGGGCCGGGAGCTCCTACAATGAGCAGTTCTTC. Amino acids: CATSDFRGRAGSSYNEQFF.

This clonotype was seen at least ten times. This CDR3 is CASSGRTTTSYEQYF. The CDR3 nucleotides read TGTGCCAGCAGCGGACGGACAACTACCTCCTACGAGCAGTACTTC. This chain joins TRBV11-2 and TRBJ2-7; perhaps TRBD1 as D (5 bases). The V and J ends lost 5 bases and 0 bases respectively, with 14 bases between them. The CDR3 covers 15 residues. Germline V lookup: CDR1 SGHAT, CDR2 FQNNGV.

This clonotype was counted ten times or more. This sequence joins TRBV7-2 and TRBJ1-1; D perhaps matches TRBD1 (5 bases). The CDR3 is 14 amino acids. V was trimmed by 2 bases and J by 4 bases, leaving 11 bases between them. CDR1 SGHTA and CDR2 FQGNSA come from the germline V gene. CDR3 DNA: TGTGCCAGCAGCTTAAGGGGATTCGGCACTGAAGCTTTCTTT. It specifies CASSLRGFGTEAFF.

Ten or more counts support this clonotype. This chain uses TRBV5-4 with TRBJ2-5, with 8 bases lining up with TRBD1. V lost 4 bases and J lost 6; bases outside the gene matches: 5. Germline CDR1 SGHNT, CDR2 YYREEE (reference sequence). This CDR3 comprises 13 residues. The CDR3 DNA sequence: TGTGCCAGCAGCCGACAGGGGATGAAGACCCAGTACTTC. Translation gives CASSRQGMKTQYF.

The gene calls are TRBV9 and TRBJ2-3, with no clear D. The CDR3 loop spans 13 amino acids. The germline gives CDR1 SGDLS, CDR2 YYNGEE. Trimming left V 3 bases short and J 5 bases short, with 10 bases between. As DNA, the CDR3 is TGTGCCAGCAGCGCTACTCGTCTAGATACGCAGTATTTT. This sequence encodes CASSATRLDTQYF.

The table lists this clonotype with a few counts. This chain links TRBV7-8 with TRBJ2-1; TRBD1 or TRBD2 may be the D gene (5 bases each). Trimming removed 11 bases at V and 6 bases at J, with 5 bases between. This CDR3 has 9 amino acids. Germline CDR1 is SGHVS and CDR2 is FQNEAQ. The CDR3 DNA is TGTGCCGGGGGCAATGAGCAGTTCTTC. Its protein is CAGGNEQFF.

In its sample, this clonotype was seen many times. This chain connects TRBV12-3 or TRBV12-4 to TRBJ1-4; D uncertain. V was trimmed by 4 bases and J by 5 bases, leaving 2 bases between them. The CDR3 has 11 residues. The CDR3 protein is CASSSNEKLFF. The CDR3, as DNA: TGTGCCAGCAGTTCGAATGAAAAACTGTTTTTT.

This clonotype has ten or more counts. The gene calls are TRBV7-2 and TRBJ2-7, with D perhaps matching TRBD2 (6 bases). The germline CDR1 and CDR2 sequences are SGHTA and FQGNSA. The CDR3 is made up of 13 amino acids. V was clipped by 3 bases and J by 6 bases, with 12 bases between them. The CDR3 region is CASSFTGAGEQYF. For the CDR3, the DNA is TGTGCCAGCAGCTTTACGGGAGCGGGCGAGCAGTACTTC.

In this sample, this clonotype turned up many times. The rearrangement joins TRBV30 to TRBJ2-4; the D call may be TRBD1 or TRBD2 (6 bases each). The V end lost 2 bases, the J end lost 15 bases, and 20 bases lay between the germline ends. The CDR3 runs to 13 residues. The germline V gene encodes CDR1 GTSNPN and CDR2 SVGIG (reference sequence). Here the CDR3 reads CAWSLHSGGSGYF. The DNA of the CDR3 is TGTGCCTGGAGTCTTCACTCCGGGGGCTCGGGGTACTTC.

This clonotype was counted a few times. The rearrangement joins TRBV6-2 or TRBV6-3 to TRBJ2-1; tentatively, D is TRBD1 (6 bases). Trimming removed 6 bases at V and 0 bases at J, with 9 bases between. Germline V lookup: CDR1 MNHEY, CDR2 SVGEGT. The CDR3 loop spans 14 amino acids. CDR3 coding DNA: TGTGCCAGCAGCGACAGGAGCTCCTACAATGAGCAGTTCTTC. Translating gives CASSDRSSYNEQFF.

This clonotype was observed a handful of times. The V gene is TRBV6-1, the J gene TRBJ1-1; D remains unclear. CDR3 length equals 13 residues. The germline gives CDR1 MNHNS, CDR2 SASEGT. Trimming stripped 6 bases from V and 0 bases from J, with 8 bases between. CDR3 in amino acids: CASRVMVNTEAFF. CDR3 nucleotide sequence: TGTGCCAGCAGAGTGATGGTGAACACTGAAGCTTTCTTT.

This clonotype appeared a few times. The chain recombines TRBV28 with TRBJ1-2; D is unclear. The V end lost 6 bases, the J end lost 8 bases, and 16 bases lay between the germline ends. Germline CDR1 reads MDHEN; CDR2 reads SYDVKM. The CDR3 has 13 residues. The CDR3 DNA reads as TGTGCCAGCAGGGGAATAGGGCCTAGGGGCTACACCTTC. Translation gives CASRGIGPRGYTF.

The chain employs TRBV28 and TRBJ2-7, with 8 bases matching TRBD2. The V gene end was trimmed by 8 bases and the J gene end by 6 bases; junction bases not matched to a gene: 12. This CDR3 has 14 residues. Germline assignment: CDR1 MDHEN and CDR2 SYDVKM. The CDR3 is CASYKRSGVREQYF. CDR3 nucleotides: TGTGCCAGCTACAAACGTAGCGGGGTTCGCGAGCAGTACTTC.

This clonotype was seen more than once but under ten times. The chain carries TRBV6-5 and TRBJ2-3; 12 nucleotides align to TRBD2. The CDR3 has 17 amino acids. Germline loops: CDR1 MNHEY, CDR2 SVGAGI. The V segment lost 6 bases and the J segment 6 bases; nucleotides outside the gene matches: 13. CDR3 residues: CASSSPLTSGSWDTQYF. CDR3 DNA sequence: TGTGCCAGCAGCTCCCCCTTGACTAGCGGGAGCTGGGATACGCAGTATTTT.

The sample holds a few counts of this clonotype. The chain is built from TRBV6-6 and TRBJ1-1, with 10 bases aligning to TRBD1. This CDR3 region has 15 residues. Trimming removed 4 bases from V and 7 bases from J; junction bases left unmatched: 9. The V gene's germline CDR1 is MNHNY and CDR2 SVGAGI (reference sequence). The CDR3 loop is CASSSLGQGRIEAFF. Written as DNA, the CDR3 is TGTGCCAGCAGTTCGTTGGGACAGGGGCGCATTGAAGCTTTCTTT.

This clonotype was recorded a few times. This chain links TRBV7-9 with TRBJ2-2; D not certain. Per germline, CDR1 SEHNR and CDR2 FQNEAQ (reference sequence). V shed 7 bases and J shed 3 bases, with 12 bases lying between them. The CDR3 is made up of 14 amino acids. The CDR3 reads CASTLPPDTGELFF. CDR3 nucleotides: TGTGCCAGCACCCTCCCCCCGGACACCGGGGAGCTGTTTTTT.

A note on this clonotype: A much larger clonotype is one base distant, so this may be a read error. The V gene is TRBV12-3 or TRBV12-4, the J gene TRBJ2-7; D unclear. The CDR3 is 13 residues long. The CDR3 loop reads CVSRRSTDYEQYF. The DNA of the CDR3 is TGTGTCAGCAGACGGTCAACTGATTACGAGCAGTACTTC.

The table lists this clonotype with a few counts. The chain is built from TRBV12-3 or TRBV12-4 and TRBJ1-5; D not certain. The V end was cut by 2 bases, the J end by 9 bases, with 8 bases between. This CDR3 region has 12 residues. In DNA, the CDR3 is TGTGCCAGCAGTTTATCCAGAGGGCCCCAGCATTTT. As protein: CASSLSRGPQHF.

This clonotype came up many times. Here the CDR3 reads CASSYGRGSASPLHF. The CDR3 coding sequence is TGTGCCAGCAGTTACGGGAGGGGATCGGCGTCACCCCTCCACTTT. V gene TRBV6-6 combines with J gene TRBJ1-6, with a tentative D call TRBD1 (5 bases). This CDR3 contains 15 residues. Germline V gene lookup returns CDR1 MNHNY and CDR2 SVGAGI (reference sequence). With 2 bases removed from V and 10 bases from J, the gap between germline ends came to 15 bases.

This clonotype was counted at least ten times. This sequence joins TRBV29-1 and TRBJ2-7; 8 bases align to TRBD1. V was pared by 0 bases and J by 4 bases, with 5 bases of the junction left unmatched. Germline CDR1 SQVTM, CDR2 ANQGSEA. This CDR3 has 14 amino acids. The CDR3 region is CSVEDGQGSYEQYF. The CDR3 DNA follows: TGCAGCGTTGAAGATGGACAGGGCTCTTACGAGCAGTACTTC.